Listed here are 15 T cell receptor beta chains from one sample, sequenced in a study of cytotoxic CD8 clonotypes in ibrutinib-treated CLL. Only in-frame clones appear in the TCRdb table, and some are missing; sequencing was by immunoSEQ multiplex PCR. Among tens of thousands of clones listed, 60% to 75% were seen once. The input for sequencing was PBMCs, taken after 12 months of ibrutinib treatment. The receptors come from a human donor with chronic lymphocytic leukemia.

This chain uses TRBV19 with TRBJ1-6; D perhaps matches TRBD1 (6 bases). Germline V gene data show CDR1 as LNHDA and CDR2 as SQIVND (reference sequence). The CDR3 extends over 17 amino acids. Deletions cut 5 bases from V and 4 bases from J, with 18 bases between. The CDR3 is CASSLETGPAYNSPLHF. The CDR3 DNA sequence: TGTGCCAGTAGTCTGGAAACAGGGCCGGCTTATAATTCACCCCTCCACTTT. Supplemented by reference TRBV19 and TRBJ1-6, the full variable domain reads DGGITQSPKYLFRKEGQNVTLSCEQNLNHDAMYWYRQDPGQGLRLIYYSQIVNDFQKGDIAEGYSVSREKKESFPLTVTSAQKNPTAFYLCASSLETGPAYNSPLHFGNGTRLTVT.

This chain connects TRBV19 to TRBJ2-1; perhaps D is TRBD1 or TRBD2 (5 bases each). V dropped 11 bases and J dropped 10 bases, with 15 bases sitting between them. The CDR3 spans 11 residues. Germline CDR1 reads LNHDA; CDR2 reads SQIVND (reference sequence). The CDR3 DNA follows: TGTGCCTCCTTCCGGGACGGCGAGCAGTTCTTC. The encoded protein is CASFRDGEQFF.

A few counts support this clone. This chain connects TRBV10-3 to TRBJ1-1, with D unclear. Trimming removed 6 bases at V and 3 bases at J, with 11 bases between. This CDR3 is 13 amino acids long. Germline CDR1 ENHRY, CDR2 SYGVKD. CDR3 region: CAIRGPSHTEAFF. The CDR3 DNA reads as TGTGCCATCAGAGGGCCCAGCCACACTGAAGCTTTCTTT.

This sequence joins TRBV6-6 and TRBJ2-7; 14 bases fit TRBD2. V shed 6 bases and J 3 bases; nucleotides not matched to a gene: 7. In germline, CDR1 is MNHNY, CDR2 SVGAGI (reference sequence). The length of the CDR3 is 16 residues. The CDR3 DNA sequence: TGTGCCAGCAGCGGGACTAGCGGGGGTCCTATCTACGAGCAGTACTTC. Its protein is CASSGTSGGPIYEQYF.

In this sample, this clone turned up a few times. The chain recombines TRBV7-2 with TRBJ1-2; TRBD1 is a possible D gene (5 bases). Between the trimmed V and J ends, which lost 1 base and 9 bases, there was a span of 12 bases. Germline V lookup: CDR1 SGHTA, CDR2 FQGNSA. CDR3 size: 13 residues. For the CDR3, the DNA is TGTGCCAGCAGCTTAGGACAGCATAGGAGCTACACCTTC. Translated: CASSLGQHRSYTF.

This clone has a handful of counts. As DNA, the CDR3 is TGTGCCAGTAGTATCTATTTGGCAAAGAACACTGAAGCTTTCTTT. Its translation is CASSIYLAKNTEAFF. The chain couples TRBV19 to TRBJ1-1, with D unclear. The V and J ends lost 3 bases and 1 base respectively, with 12 bases between them. Germline loops: CDR1 LNHDA, CDR2 SQIVND (reference sequence). CDR3 size: 15 residues. Full variable domain (missing parts from reference TRBV19 and TRBJ1-1): DGGITQSPKYLFRKEGQNVTLSCEQNLNHDAMYWYRQDPGQGLRLIYYSQIVNDFQKGDIAEGYSVSREKKESFPLTVTSAQKNPTAFYLCASSIYLAKNTEAFFGQGTRLTVV.

The chain employs TRBV18 and TRBJ1-1; unclear D gene. This CDR3 has 14 residues. V lost 1 base and J 0 bases, leaving 6 bases between the germline ends. CDR1 and CDR2 from the germline V gene are KGHSH and LQKENI. The CDR3 DNA follows: TGTGCCAGCTCACCACTAGACATGAACACTGAAGCTTTCTTT. As protein: CASSPLDMNTEAFF.

The chain is built from TRBV5-1 and TRBJ2-1; either TRBD1 or TRBD2 may fit D (6 bases each). V lost 0 bases to trimming and J lost 4 bases, with 14 bases between them. Germline V gene sequence: CDR1 SGHRS, CDR2 YFSETQ. This CDR3 contains 16 residues. CDR3 sequence reads: CASSLGVGGLYNEQFF. CDR3 DNA: TGCGCCAGCAGCTTGGGTGTCGGGGGCCTGTACAATGAGCAGTTCTTC.

The chain is built from TRBV5-1 and TRBJ2-7; D uncertain. Germline CDR1 and CDR2: SGHRS and YFSETQ. Trimming shortened V by 1 base and J by 3 bases, and 14 bases separated the two germline ends. The CDR3 has 15 residues. The CDR3 region is CASSLSLEEIYEQYF. In DNA form, the CDR3 reads TGCGCCAGCAGCTTGTCGCTTGAAGAGATCTACGAGCAGTACTTC. Drawing the rest from reference TRBV5-1 and TRBJ2-7, the complete variable domain is KAGVTQTPRYLIKTRGQQVTLSCSPISGHRSVSWYQQTPGQGLQFLFEYFSETQRNKGNFPGRFSGRQFSNSRSEMNVSTLELGDSALYLCASSLSLEEIYEQYFGPGTRLTVT.

J is TRBJ2-7 and V is TRBV5-1, with no clear D. The ends were cut back, 0 bases at V and 5 bases at J, with 15 bases in the middle. The CDR3 has 15 residues. Germline CDR1 is SGHRS and CDR2 is YFSETQ. The CDR3 reads CASSLGGRGLDEQYF. The CDR3 bases are TGCGCCAGCAGCTTGGGAGGTCGCGGCTTAGACGAGCAGTACTTC.

In its sample, this clone was seen once. The chain links TRBV9 to TRBJ2-3, with 16 bases aligning to TRBD2. Germline loops: CDR1 SGDLS, CDR2 YYNGEE. The CDR3 runs 20 residues. The J segment lost 4 bases and the V segment lost 2 bases, leaving 13 bases of the junction unmatched. This CDR3 reads CASSVNAGTSGGALPDTQYF. The CDR3 bases are TGTGCCAGCAGCGTCAACGCCGGGACTAGCGGGGGGGCTTTACCAGATACGCAGTATTTT. Supplemented by reference TRBV9 and TRBJ2-3, the full variable domain reads DSGVTQTPKHLITATGQRVTLRCSPRSGDLSVYWYQQSLDQGLQFLIQYYNGEERAKGNILERFSAQQFPDLHSELNLSSLELGDSALYFCASSVNAGTSGGALPDTQYFGPGTRLTVL.

There are a few counts of this clone. The V gene is TRBV6-5, the J gene TRBJ1-2; maybe TRBD1 (5 bases). The germline gives CDR1 MNHEY, CDR2 SVGAGI. V gave up 4 bases and J gave up 7 bases, with 13 bases separating them. CDR3 length: 13 residues. The CDR3 DNA is TGTGCCAGCAGTTCGACAACGACAGCTGGCTACACCTTC. Translating gives CASSSTTTAGYTF.

This chain uses TRBV7-8 with TRBJ1-5; 7 nucleotides match TRBD1. V dropped 6 bases and J dropped 7; count of bases not matched to a gene: 9. CDR1 is SGHVS, CDR2 FQNEAQ, per germline. There are 14 residues in the CDR3. The CDR3 DNA is TGTGCCAGCAGTTTCACAGGGGCTGTGCAGCCCCAGCATTTT. As protein: CASSFTGAVQPQHF.

This chain links TRBV7-8 with TRBJ2-3; D is unresolved. The germline V gene has CDR1 SGHVS and CDR2 FQNEAQ. The CDR3 is 16 amino acids. V lost 5 bases to trimming and J lost 5 bases, with 20 bases between them. CDR3 sequence (DNA): TGTGCCAGCAGCCCCAAAGCCGTGCGTGGGGAAGATACGCAGTATTTT. It translates to CASSPKAVRGEDTQYF.

The rearrangement joins TRBV18 to TRBJ2-4; no definite D call. The CDR3 runs 17 residues. V was clipped by 3 bases and J by 1 base, with 16 bases between them. Germline V CDR1 and CDR2: KGHSH, LQKENI. CDR3 sequence: CASSPGWSPRAKNIQYF. As DNA, the CDR3 is TGTGCCAGCTCACCCGGTTGGTCCCCGAGGGCCAAAAACATTCAGTACTTC. The full variable domain, completed using reference TRBV18 and TRBJ2-4, is NAGVMQNPRHLVRRRGQEARLRCSPMKGHSHVYWYRQLPEEGLKFMVYLQKENIIDESGMPKERFSAEFPKEGPSILRIQQVVRGDSAAYFCASSPGWSPRAKNIQYFGAGTRLSVL.